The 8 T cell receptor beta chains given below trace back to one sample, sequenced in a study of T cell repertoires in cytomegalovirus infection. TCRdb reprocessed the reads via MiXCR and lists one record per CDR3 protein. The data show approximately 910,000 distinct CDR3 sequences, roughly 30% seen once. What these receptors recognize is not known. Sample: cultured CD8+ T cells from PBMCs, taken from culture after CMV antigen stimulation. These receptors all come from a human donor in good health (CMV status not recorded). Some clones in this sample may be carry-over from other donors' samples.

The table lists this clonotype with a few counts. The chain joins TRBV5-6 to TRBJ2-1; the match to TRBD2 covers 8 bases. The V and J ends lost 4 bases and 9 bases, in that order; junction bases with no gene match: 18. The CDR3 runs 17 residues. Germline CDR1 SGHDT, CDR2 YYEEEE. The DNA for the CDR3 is TGTGCCAGCAGCCCCTCCCCGACTAGCGATTATCGGGGTGAGCAGTTCTTC. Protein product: CASSPSPTSDYRGEQFF.

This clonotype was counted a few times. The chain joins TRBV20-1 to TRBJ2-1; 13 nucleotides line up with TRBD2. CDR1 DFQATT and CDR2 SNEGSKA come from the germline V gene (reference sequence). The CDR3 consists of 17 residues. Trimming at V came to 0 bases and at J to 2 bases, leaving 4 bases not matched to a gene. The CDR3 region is CSARDGLAGAPYNEQFF. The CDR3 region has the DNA TGCAGTGCTAGAGATGGACTAGCGGGGGCCCCCTACAATGAGCAGTTCTTC.

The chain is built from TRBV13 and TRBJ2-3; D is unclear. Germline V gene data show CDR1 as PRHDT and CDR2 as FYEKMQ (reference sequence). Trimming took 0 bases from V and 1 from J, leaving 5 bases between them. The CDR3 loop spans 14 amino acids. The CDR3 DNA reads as TGTGCCAGCAGCTTAGGGCCGGGCACAGATACGCAGTATTTT. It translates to CASSLGPGTDTQYF.

CDR3 sequence: CASSMGLARRETQYF. Here the CDR3 DNA reads TGTGCCAGCAGCATGGGACTAGCGCGTCGAGAGACCCAGTACTTC. The gene calls are TRBV7-6 and TRBJ2-5, with 10 nucleotides matching TRBD2. The length of the CDR3 is 15 residues. Trimming took 5 bases from V and 4 from J; bases not matched to a gene: 7. Germline V gene sequence: CDR1 SGHVS, CDR2 FNYEAQ.

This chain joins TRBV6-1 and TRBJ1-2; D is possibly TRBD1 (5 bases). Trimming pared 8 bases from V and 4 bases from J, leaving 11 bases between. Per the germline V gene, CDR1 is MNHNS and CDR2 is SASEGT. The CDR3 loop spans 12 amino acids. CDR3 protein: CASFGGTYGYTF. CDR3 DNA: TGTGCCAGCTTTGGAGGGACCTATGGCTACACCTTC.

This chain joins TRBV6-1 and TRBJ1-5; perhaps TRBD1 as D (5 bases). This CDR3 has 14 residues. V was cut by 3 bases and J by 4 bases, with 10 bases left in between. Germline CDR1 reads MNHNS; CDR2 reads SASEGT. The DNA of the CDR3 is TGTGCCAGCAGTGAGCAGGGTTGGAATCAGCCCCAGCATTTT. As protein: CASSEQGWNQPQHF.

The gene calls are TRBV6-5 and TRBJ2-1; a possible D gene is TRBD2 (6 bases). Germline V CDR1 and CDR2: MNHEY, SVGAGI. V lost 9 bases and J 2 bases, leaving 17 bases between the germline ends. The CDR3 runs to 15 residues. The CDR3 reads CASSLTGEPYNEQFF. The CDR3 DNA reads TGTGCCAGTTCCCTGACGGGGGAACCCTACAATGAGCAGTTCTTC.

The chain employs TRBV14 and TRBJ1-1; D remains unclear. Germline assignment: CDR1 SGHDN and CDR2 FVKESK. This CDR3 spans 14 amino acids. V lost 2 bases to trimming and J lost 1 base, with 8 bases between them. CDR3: CASSQLHRNTEAFF. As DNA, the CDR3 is TGTGCCAGCAGCCAACTACATAGGAACACTGAAGCTTTCTTT.